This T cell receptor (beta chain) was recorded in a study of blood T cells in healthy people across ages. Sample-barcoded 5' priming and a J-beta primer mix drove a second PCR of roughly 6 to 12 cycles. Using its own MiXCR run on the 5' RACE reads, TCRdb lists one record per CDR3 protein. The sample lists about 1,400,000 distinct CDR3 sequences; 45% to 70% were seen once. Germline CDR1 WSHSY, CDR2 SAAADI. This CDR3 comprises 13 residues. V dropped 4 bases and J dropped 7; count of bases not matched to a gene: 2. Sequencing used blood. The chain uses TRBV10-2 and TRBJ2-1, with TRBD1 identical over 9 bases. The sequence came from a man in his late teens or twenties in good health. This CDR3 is CASSVDRGNEQFF. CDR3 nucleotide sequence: TGCGCCAGCAGTGTCGACAGGGGGAATGAGCAGTTCTTC.